The rows below give T cell receptor beta chains drawn from one sample of a study of blood T cell repertoires in COVID-19. Produced via immunoSEQ multiplex PCR; TCRdb's table is partial and in-frame only. This table has 200,000 to 250,000 clones, around 80% appearing once. Sequenced: peripheral blood. The receptors derive from a man aged 45-65 years with active or convalescent COVID-19. Each CDR3 is given with its conserved first and last residue. D genes are given only for firm matches. Only some rows state a clone size, as once, few, many or a class for expanded clones.

D | V | size | CDR3
TRBD1 | TRBV9 | once | CASSEGQGALGYTF
NA | TRBV5-4 | NA | CASLKGGGILSYEQYF
TRBD2 | TRBV4-1 | NA | CASSQPSGGLSDTQYF
NA | TRBV5-1 | NA | CASRLTPTSRVETQYF
NA | TRBV4-1 | once | CASTLDSSNYGYTF
NA | TRBV11-2 | NA | CASSLDGQLYEQYF
TRBD1 | TRBV28 | NA | CASSLGDREQYF
NA | TRBV10-3 | NA | CAISENLPSQGSTEAFF
NA | TRBV21-1 | NA | CASSNRHEPGNTIYF
TRBD2 | TRBV19 | NA | CASSMTSGSYEQYF
TRBD2 | TRBV9 | NA | CASSPLGGGAQNTQYF
NA | TRBV6-7 | NA | CASSLHPGTNTGELFF
NA | TRBV30 | NA | CAWSRVGFQPQHF
TRBD2 | TRBV6-8 | NA | CASSYKVASGGPNNEQFF
NA | TRBV7-9 | NA | CASSPQLGRDNEQFF
NA | TRBV27 | NA | CASSPSGASNYGYTF
NA | TRBV20-1 | NA | CSASSGFMNTEAFF
NA | TRBV7-2 | few | CASSGTSNYGYTF
NA | TRBV18 | NA | CASSPGGAYGYTF
NA | TRBV27 | NA | CASSYGHDEKLFF
NA | TRBV7-2 | few | CASSLVGALGQPQHF
NA | TRBV18 | NA | CASSPSDTEAFF
NA | TRBV28 | once | CASSFEDTRGDIQYF
TRBD2 | TRBV15 | NA | CATSRTLAGQETQYF
NA | TRBV7-8 | NA | CASMSRHGGTDTQYF
NA | TRBV2 | NA | CASSDGILGTEAFF
TRBD1 | TRBV7-2 | NA | CASSFTGAGSGNTIYF
NA | TRBV7-8 | NA | CASSLNRNEQFF
NA | TRBV9 | NA | CASSEGLEVTDTQYF
TRBD1 | TRBV19 | NA | CAGGTGRTGELFF
TRBD1 | TRBV20-1 | NA | CSASNTRDRESSTQYF
NA | TRBV4-3 | NA | CASSPDGEYGYTF
NA | TRBV27 | NA | CASSLSAEPDYEQYF
NA | TRBV7-9 | NA | CASSQGGRPLHF
NA | TRBV2 | NA | CASRSQGNTEAFF
NA | TRBV10-1 | NA | CARAGITHQPQHF
TRBD2 | TRBV27 | NA | CASSLSLAGGGTDTQYF
TRBD1 | TRBV27 | many | CASSQYNQGAADTQYF
TRBD2 | TRBV2 | NA | CASSEGLAGVGETQYF
TRBD1 | TRBV6-5 | NA | CASSAGGAGANVLTF
NA | TRBV2 | few | CASTPRREGDGYTF
NA | TRBV7-2 | NA | CASSPRVGAYQETQYF
TRBD1 | TRBV10-3 | NA | CAAGQGRNSPLHF
TRBD2 | TRBV2 | NA | CAGNSGRAPNEQYF
NA | TRBV6-4 | NA | CASSDPGRVDYGYTF
NA | TRBV5-1 | NA | CASSFGGRTNEKLFF
NA | TRBV5-1 | NA | CASRQVGFTGELFF
TRBD2 | TRBV5-1 | NA | CASKSGRGAGYNEQFF
NA | TRBV11-2 | NA | CASSSLSTDRSNYGYTF
NA | TRBV6-2/TRBV6-3 | NA | CASSYGREPGANVLTF
NA | TRBV2 | NA | CASSQRNQARGGYTF
TRBD2 | TRBV9 | NA | CASSQIAGGQGTGELFF
NA | TRBV19 | NA | CASSPRHRSSTEAFF
TRBD1 | TRBV28 | NA | CAGGLQGEGYTF
NA | TRBV5-1 | NA | CASSYDRAGYEQFF